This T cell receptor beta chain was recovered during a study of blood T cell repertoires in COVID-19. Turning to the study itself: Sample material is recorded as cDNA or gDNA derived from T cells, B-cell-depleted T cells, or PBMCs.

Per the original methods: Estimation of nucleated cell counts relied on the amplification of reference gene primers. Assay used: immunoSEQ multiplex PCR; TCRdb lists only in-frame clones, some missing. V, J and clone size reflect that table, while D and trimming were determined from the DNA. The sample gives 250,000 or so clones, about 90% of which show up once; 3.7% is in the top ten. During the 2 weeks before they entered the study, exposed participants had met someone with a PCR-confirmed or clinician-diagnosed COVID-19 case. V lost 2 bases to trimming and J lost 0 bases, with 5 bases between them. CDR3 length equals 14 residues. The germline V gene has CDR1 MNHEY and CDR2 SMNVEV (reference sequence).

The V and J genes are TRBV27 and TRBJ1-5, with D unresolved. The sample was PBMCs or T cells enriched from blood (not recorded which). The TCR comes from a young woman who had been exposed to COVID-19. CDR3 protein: CASSLKHSNQPQHF. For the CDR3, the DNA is TGTGCCAGCAGTTTAAAACATAGCAATCAGCCCCAGCATTTT.